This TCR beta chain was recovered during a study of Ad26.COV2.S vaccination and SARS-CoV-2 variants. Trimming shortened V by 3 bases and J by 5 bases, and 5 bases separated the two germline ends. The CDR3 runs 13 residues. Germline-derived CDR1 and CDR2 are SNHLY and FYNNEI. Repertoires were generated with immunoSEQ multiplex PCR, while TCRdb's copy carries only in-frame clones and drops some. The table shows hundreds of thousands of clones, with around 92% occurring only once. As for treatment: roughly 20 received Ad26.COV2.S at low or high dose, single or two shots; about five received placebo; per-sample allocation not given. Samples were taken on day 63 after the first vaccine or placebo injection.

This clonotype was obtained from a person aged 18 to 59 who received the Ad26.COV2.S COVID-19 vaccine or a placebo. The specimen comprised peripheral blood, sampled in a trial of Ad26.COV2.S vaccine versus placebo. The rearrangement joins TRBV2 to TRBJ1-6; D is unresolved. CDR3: CASSDENNSPLHF. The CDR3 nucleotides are TGTGCCAGCAGTGACGAGAATAATTCACCCCTCCACTTT.